The source of this T cell receptor beta chain is a study of regulatory T cells in long-lasting Graves disease. General study points: Persistent patients had a count of shared public clonotypes (over 2,500) that exceeded that of new patients (approximately 1,000). Reduced TCR diversity was observed in persistent Graves' patients versus newly diagnosed patients.

The TCR beta library used iRepertoire HTBI primers with Arm-PCR amplification of CDR3. Per the original data handling: Analysis of the samples identified 60 to 75 TRBV and 14 to 15 TRBJ segments. TCRdb analysed the multiplex PCR reads with MiXCR anew, one entry per CDR3 protein. These V and J calls rely on TCRdb rather than the paper's analysis. The data contain 600,000 to 850,000 distinct CDR3 sequences, 25% to 30% of them singletons. This clonotype was seen many times. Its antigen remains unknown. Indicated time point: persistent/refractory GD, antithyroid drugs over 5 years with positive TRAb. The authors made the TCR library using RNA they extracted from PBMCs. This TCR came from a female donor with Graves disease. Sequences were derived from peripheral blood mononuclear cells (PBMCs), sampled when the disease was refractory, from a patient treated with antithyroid drugs.

CDR3 amino acids: CSAREGFNYGYTF. CDR3 bases: TGCAGTGCTAGAGAAGGCTTTAACTATGGCTACACCTTC. V and J are TRBV20-1 and TRBJ1-2; D unresolved. Trimming removed 0 bases from V and 1 base from J, with 6 bases in between. Germline-derived CDR1 and CDR2 are DFQATT and SNEGSKA (reference sequence). CDR3 length: 13 amino acids.